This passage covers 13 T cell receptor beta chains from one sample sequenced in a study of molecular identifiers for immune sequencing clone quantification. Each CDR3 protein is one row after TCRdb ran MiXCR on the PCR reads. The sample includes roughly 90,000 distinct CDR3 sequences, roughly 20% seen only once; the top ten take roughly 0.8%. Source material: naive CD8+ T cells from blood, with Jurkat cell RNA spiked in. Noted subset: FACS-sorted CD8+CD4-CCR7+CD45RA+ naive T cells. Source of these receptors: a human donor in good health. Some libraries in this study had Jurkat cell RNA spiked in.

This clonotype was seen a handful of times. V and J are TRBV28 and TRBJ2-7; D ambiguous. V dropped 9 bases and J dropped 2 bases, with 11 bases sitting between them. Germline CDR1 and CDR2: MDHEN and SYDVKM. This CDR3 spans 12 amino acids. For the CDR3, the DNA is TGTGCCAGTGCTGATAACACCTACGAGCAGTACTTC. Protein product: CASADNTYEQYF.

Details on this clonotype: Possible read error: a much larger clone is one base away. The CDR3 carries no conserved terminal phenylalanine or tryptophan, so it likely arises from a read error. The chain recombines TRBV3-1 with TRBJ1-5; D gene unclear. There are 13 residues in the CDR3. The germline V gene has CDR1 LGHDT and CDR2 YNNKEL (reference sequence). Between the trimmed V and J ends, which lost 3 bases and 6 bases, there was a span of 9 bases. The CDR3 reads CASSQVMGQPQHL. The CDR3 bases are TGTGCCAGCAGCCAGGTAATGGGTCAGCCCCAGCATCTT.

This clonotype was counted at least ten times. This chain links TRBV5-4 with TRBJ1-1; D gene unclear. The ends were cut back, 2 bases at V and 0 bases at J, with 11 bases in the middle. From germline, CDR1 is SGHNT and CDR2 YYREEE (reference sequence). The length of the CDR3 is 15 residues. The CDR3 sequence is CASSFGQPMNTEAFF. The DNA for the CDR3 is TGTGCCAGCAGCTTTGGGCAGCCCATGAACACTGAAGCTTTCTTT.

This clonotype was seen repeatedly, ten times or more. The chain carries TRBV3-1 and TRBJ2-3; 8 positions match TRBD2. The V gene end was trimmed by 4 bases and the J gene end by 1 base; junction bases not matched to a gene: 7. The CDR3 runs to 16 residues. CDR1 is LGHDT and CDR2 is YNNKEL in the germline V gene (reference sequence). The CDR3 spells CASSLGGGIRTDTQYF. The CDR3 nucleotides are TGTGCCAGCAGCCTCGGGGGGGGAATACGCACAGATACGCAGTATTTT.

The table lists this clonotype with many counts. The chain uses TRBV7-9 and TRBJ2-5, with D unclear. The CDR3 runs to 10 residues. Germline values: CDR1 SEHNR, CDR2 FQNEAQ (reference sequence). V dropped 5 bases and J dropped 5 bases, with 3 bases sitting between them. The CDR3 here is CASSRETQYF. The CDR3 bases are TGTGCCAGCAGCCGGGAGACCCAGTACTTC.

The CDR3 sequence: CASSHYRGHHSGEQYF. CDR3 nucleotide sequence: TGCGCCAGCAGTCATTACAGGGGACATCATTCGGGAGAGCAGTACTTC. The V and J genes are TRBV23-1 and TRBJ2-7; 7 nucleotides agree with TRBD1. TRBV23-1 falls under the ORF class, with uncertain function. The J segment lost 7 bases and the V segment lost 3 bases, leaving 15 bases of the junction unmatched. This CDR3 contains 16 residues.

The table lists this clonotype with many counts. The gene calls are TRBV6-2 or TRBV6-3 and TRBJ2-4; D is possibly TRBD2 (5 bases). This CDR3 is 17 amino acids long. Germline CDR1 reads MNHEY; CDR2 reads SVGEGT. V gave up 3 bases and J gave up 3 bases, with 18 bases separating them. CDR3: CASSYNREGTDKNIQYF. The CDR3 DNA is TGTGCCAGCAGTTATAATAGAGAGGGCACCGACAAAAACATTCAGTACTTC.

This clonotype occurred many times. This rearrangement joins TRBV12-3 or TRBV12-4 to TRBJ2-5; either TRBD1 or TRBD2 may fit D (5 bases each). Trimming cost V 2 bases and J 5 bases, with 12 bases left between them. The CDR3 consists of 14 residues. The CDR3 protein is CASSLPGPGETQYF. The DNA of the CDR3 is TGTGCCAGCAGTTTACCGGGACCTGGGGAGACCCAGTACTTC.

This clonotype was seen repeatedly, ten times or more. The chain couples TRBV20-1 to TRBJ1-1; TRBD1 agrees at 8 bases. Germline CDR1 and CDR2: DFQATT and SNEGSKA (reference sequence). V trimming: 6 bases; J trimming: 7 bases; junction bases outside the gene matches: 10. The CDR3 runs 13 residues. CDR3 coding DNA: TGCAGTGCCTCAGACAGGGGCCCCGGTGAAGCTTTCTTT. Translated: CSASDRGPGEAFF.

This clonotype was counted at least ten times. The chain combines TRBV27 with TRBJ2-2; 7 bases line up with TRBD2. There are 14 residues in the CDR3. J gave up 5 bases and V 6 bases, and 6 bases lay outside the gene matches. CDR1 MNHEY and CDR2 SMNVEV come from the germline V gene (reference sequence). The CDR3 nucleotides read TGTGCCAGCAGATGGACTAGTTCGACCGGGGAGCTGTTTTTT. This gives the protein CASRWTSSTGELFF.

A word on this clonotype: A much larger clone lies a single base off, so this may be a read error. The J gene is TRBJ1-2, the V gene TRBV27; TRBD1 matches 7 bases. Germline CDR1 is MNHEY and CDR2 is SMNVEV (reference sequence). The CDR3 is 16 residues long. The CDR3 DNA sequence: TGTGCCGGCAGTTTCACAGGGGAAAACAGGAACTATGGCTACACCTTC. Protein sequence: CAGSFTGENRNYGYTF.

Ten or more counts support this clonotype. The CDR3: CASSIPDRVYEQYF. CDR3 bases: TGTGCCAGTAGTATACCGGACAGGGTCTACGAGCAGTACTTC. This chain uses TRBV19 with TRBJ2-7; 8 bases fit TRBD1. Trimming cost V 2 bases and J 3 bases; bases outside gene matches: 3. CDR1 and CDR2 from the germline V gene are LNHDA and SQIVND (reference sequence). The CDR3 contains 14 residues.

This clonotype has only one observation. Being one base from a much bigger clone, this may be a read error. The CDR3 here is CASSQGQGNSNQPQHF. CDR3 DNA sequence: TGTGCCAGCAGCCAAGGACAGGGAAATAGCAATCAGCCCCAGCATTTT. The J gene is TRBJ1-5, the V gene TRBV4-2; 7 bases map to TRBD1. The CDR3 length is 16 residues. Germline assignment: CDR1 LGHNA and CDR2 YNFKEQ. Trimming cost V 1 base and J 0 bases; bases outside gene matches: 3.